This T cell receptor (beta chain) was recovered during a study of response to subunit inactivated influenza vaccine. Study observations and caveats: Each seasonal influenza vaccination recruits few new T cells, the authors suggested.

CDR3 length: 16 amino acids. Trimming pared 3 bases from V and 5 bases from J, leaving 17 bases between. The germline gives CDR1 LGHNA, CDR2 YSLEER. One entry per CDR3 protein, called by TCRdb with MiXCR from the RT-PCR reads. The table records fewer than 700,000 distinct CDR3 sequences, about an eighth of them present only once. As concerns this clonotype: No antigen is known for it.

This specimen consisted of PBMCs from blood, obtained roughly 45 days after vaccination. The chain employs TRBV4-3 and TRBJ2-4, with D possibly matching TRBD2 (6 bases). This clonotype was sampled from a man aged 45-60 years who received an inactivated influenza vaccine. The CDR3 loop is CASSQVRYSGQNIQYF. The DNA of the CDR3 is TGCGCCAGCAGCCAGGTCCGCTATAGCGGCCAAAACATTCAGTACTTC.